The clone carrying this T cell receptor (beta chain) showed up just a few times. The antigen remains unidentified. CD45RO/CCR7/CD25/CD127/CD95/CD27 separated CD4+ naive, central memory, regulatory and stem cell-like memory cells by sorting. The germline gives CDR1 GTSNPN, CDR2 SVGIG (reference sequence). Trimming took off 0 bases at V and 2 bases at J, with 13 bases between the two ends. The length of the CDR3 is 15 residues. The sample is drawn from a study of beta chain features in type 1 diabetes. Study-level results: The naive, central memory and Treg TCRB repertoires looked more alike in patients than they did in healthy donors.

Expressed TCRB transcripts got sequenced, as all isolated RNA was reverse transcribed. Read counts averaged around 4 million for samples of naive, central memory and regulatory T cells. Here immunoSEQ multiplex PCR was the method, and the copy in TCRdb shows in-frame clones only, minus some. The table lists 850,000 to 900,000 clones, 15% to 20% of them singletons. The material sequenced was naive CD4+ T cells from blood. The chain is built from TRBV30 and TRBJ1-2; no reliable D call. This TCR was recovered from a young woman in good health. In DNA form, the CDR3 reads TGTGCCTGGAGTGTAAATCCGTTCCCAAACTATGGCTACACCTTC. Its translation: CAWSVNPFPNYGYTF.